The rows below give T cell receptor beta chains drawn from one sample of a study of blood T cell repertoires in COVID-19. Here immunoSEQ multiplex PCR was the method, and the copy in TCRdb shows in-frame clones only, minus some. Among around 140,000 clones listed, more than 60% were seen once. Material for sequencing was peripheral blood. The origin of the receptors is a woman aged 55-69 years with acute or convalescent COVID-19. CDR3s include the opening cysteine and the closing phenylalanine or tryptophan. Fields, in order: CDR3 DNA, CDR3 protein, clone size, J gene, V gene, D gene. The D gene is left open where the match is weak. Rows may omit the clone size; those that give it use once, few, many or a size class.

CDR3 DNA: TGTGCCAGCAGTTTATCAGAGACTAGAACCCATGAGCAGTTCTTC
CDR3 protein: CASSLSETRTHEQFF
clone size: -
J gene: TRBJ2-1
V gene: TRBV27
D gene: -

CDR3 DNA: TGTGCCAGCAGTGATAGGGACTCTTGGCAAGAGACCCAGTACTTC
CDR3 protein: CASSDRDSWQETQYF
clone size: -
J gene: TRBJ2-5
V gene: TRBV2
D gene: -

CDR3 DNA: TGTGCCAGCAGCCGAGGACAGGGAATCTACGAGCAGTACTTC
CDR3 protein: CASSRGQGIYEQYF
clone size: -
J gene: TRBJ2-7
V gene: TRBV3-1/TRBV3-2
D gene: TRBD1

CDR3 DNA: TGTGCCAGCAGCTTAGGGAGGGCCAACCATGAGCAGTTCTTC
CDR3 protein: CASSLGRANHEQFF
clone size: -
J gene: TRBJ2-1
V gene: TRBV7-2
D gene: -

CDR3 DNA: TGCGCCAGCAATTCGGGACAGCTGCCTCTAGCCAAAAACATTCAGTACTTC
CDR3 protein: CASNSGQLPLAKNIQYF
clone size: -
J gene: TRBJ2-4
V gene: TRBV5-1
D gene: TRBD1

CDR3 DNA: TGTGCCAGCAGCTTCAGGGTCCGGGACACCGGGGAGCTGTTTTTT
CDR3 protein: CASSFRVRDTGELFF
clone size: -
J gene: TRBJ2-2
V gene: TRBV7-9
D gene: -

CDR3 DNA: TGCGCCAGCAGAAGTATAACGTCCGGGGACACTGAAGCTTTCTTT
CDR3 protein: CASRSITSGDTEAFF
clone size: -
J gene: TRBJ1-1
V gene: TRBV5-1
D gene: -

CDR3 DNA: TGTGCCAGCAGTTCACAGGGTCCTGAGCAGTTCTTC
CDR3 protein: CASSSQGPEQFF
clone size: few
J gene: TRBJ2-1
V gene: TRBV27
D gene: -

CDR3 DNA: TGTGCCAGCAGTCCACCGACAGGGCGAGACACTGAAGCTTTCTTT
CDR3 protein: CASSPPTGRDTEAFF
clone size: -
J gene: TRBJ1-1
V gene: TRBV6-6
D gene: TRBD1

CDR3 DNA: TGTGCCAGCAGCCCTGGGGAAGGACAGGGGCTTAAAGAAAAACTGTTTTTT
CDR3 protein: CASSPGEGQGLKEKLFF
clone size: -
J gene: TRBJ1-4
V gene: TRBV5-4
D gene: TRBD1

CDR3 DNA: TGTGCCAGCAGCGGGGGACAGCTTGAAAAACTGTTTTTT
CDR3 protein: CASSGGQLEKLFF
clone size: -
J gene: TRBJ1-4
V gene: TRBV5-4
D gene: TRBD1

CDR3 DNA: TGCGCCAGCAGATCAGGGTTCACAGAAGGGTACGAGCAGTACTTC
CDR3 protein: CASRSGFTEGYEQYF
clone size: -
J gene: TRBJ2-7
V gene: TRBV5-1
D gene: -

CDR3 DNA: TGTGCCAGCAGTAAAGGGACTAGCGGCAATGAGCAGTTCTTC
CDR3 protein: CASSKGTSGNEQFF
clone size: -
J gene: TRBJ2-1
V gene: TRBV27
D gene: TRBD2

CDR3 DNA: TGTGCCAGCTCACCCTTACCGGGACAGCCATCTGGAAACACCATATATTTT
CDR3 protein: CASSPLPGQPSGNTIYF
clone size: -
J gene: TRBJ1-3
V gene: TRBV18
D gene: TRBD1

CDR3 DNA: TGTGCCAGCAGCCTAGCGGGAGCTAGCACAGATACGCAGTATTTT
CDR3 protein: CASSLAGASTDTQYF
clone size: -
J gene: TRBJ2-3
V gene: TRBV7-2
D gene: TRBD2

CDR3 DNA: TGCGCCAGCAGCTTACCTACGGGACAGGAGGGTGAAAAACTGTTTTTT
CDR3 protein: CASSLPTGQEGEKLFF
clone size: -
J gene: TRBJ1-4
V gene: TRBV5-1
D gene: TRBD1

CDR3 DNA: TGCGCCACTAAGACTGGGACAGGGGGCTACGAGCAGTACTTC
CDR3 protein: CATKTGTGGYEQYF
clone size: once
J gene: TRBJ2-7
V gene: TRBV5-1
D gene: TRBD1

CDR3 DNA: TGCGCCAGCAGCAGAGGACAGGGTAACTATGGCTACACCTTC
CDR3 protein: CASSRGQGNYGYTF
clone size: -
J gene: TRBJ1-2
V gene: TRBV5-1
D gene: TRBD1

CDR3 DNA: TGTGCCAGTAGTATCATTAGCGGGAGGTCCGGGGAGCTGTTTTTT
CDR3 protein: CASSIISGRSGELFF
clone size: -
J gene: TRBJ2-2
V gene: TRBV19
D gene: TRBD2

CDR3 DNA: TGCAGCGTTGTCCGTCTAGGAGCCACCCATGAGCAGTTCTTC
CDR3 protein: CSVVRLGATHEQFF
clone size: -
J gene: TRBJ2-1
V gene: TRBV29-1
D gene: -

CDR3 DNA: TGTGCCAGCAGCCAAGGACAGGGAAACTATGGCTACACCTTC
CDR3 protein: CASSQGQGNYGYTF
clone size: -
J gene: TRBJ1-2
V gene: TRBV6-6
D gene: TRBD1

CDR3 DNA: TGTGCCAGCAGTCCAACCGGGACTAAGAACACCGGGGAGCTGTTTTTT
CDR3 protein: CASSPTGTKNTGELFF
clone size: -
J gene: TRBJ2-2
V gene: TRBV7-6
D gene: TRBD2

CDR3 DNA: TGTGCCAGCAGTTACGGCGGACTAGAGACCCAGTACTTC
CDR3 protein: CASSYGGLETQYF
clone size: -
J gene: TRBJ2-5
V gene: TRBV6-5
D gene: -

CDR3 DNA: TGTGCCAGCAGTGAGGGGCAGCTCGCTAACTATGGCTACACCTTC
CDR3 protein: CASSEGQLANYGYTF
clone size: -
J gene: TRBJ1-2
V gene: TRBV2
D gene: -

CDR3 DNA: TGTGCCATCAGTGTAGAGGACTCCCTCGGGGAGCAGTTCTTC
CDR3 protein: CAISVEDSLGEQFF
clone size: -
J gene: TRBJ2-1
V gene: TRBV10-3
D gene: -

CDR3 DNA: TGTGCCAGCAGCTTAGCCGGCCAGGGGGCAGGTTCACCCCTCCACTTT
CDR3 protein: CASSLAGQGAGSPLHF
clone size: few
J gene: TRBJ1-6
V gene: TRBV7-8
D gene: TRBD1

CDR3 DNA: TGTGCCAGCAGCCAAAGCGGGAGGGCCCGCAATGAGCAGTTCTTC
CDR3 protein: CASSQSGRARNEQFF
clone size: -
J gene: TRBJ2-1
V gene: TRBV27
D gene: TRBD2

CDR3 DNA: TGTGCCAGCAGTTATTCTAGCGGGAGAGGAGAGCAGTTCTTC
CDR3 protein: CASSYSSGRGEQFF
clone size: once
J gene: TRBJ2-1
V gene: TRBV6-2/TRBV6-3
D gene: TRBD2

CDR3 DNA: TGTGCCAGCAGTCCTAGGACAGGGATGGACTATGGCTACACCTTC
CDR3 protein: CASSPRTGMDYGYTF
clone size: few
J gene: TRBJ1-2
V gene: TRBV27
D gene: TRBD1

CDR3 DNA: TGTGCCAGCAGCCTCGGGACAGCAACCACCGGGGAGCTGTTTTTT
CDR3 protein: CASSLGTATTGELFF
clone size: -
J gene: TRBJ2-2
V gene: TRBV7-7
D gene: TRBD1

CDR3 DNA: TGTGCCAGCTCACCTAGGACAACGAACGAGCAGTACTTC
CDR3 protein: CASSPRTTNEQYF
clone size: -
J gene: TRBJ2-7
V gene: TRBV18
D gene: -

CDR3 DNA: TGTGCCAGCAGCAACAGGGTTGGAAAACTGTTTTTT
CDR3 protein: CASSNRVGKLFF
clone size: few
J gene: TRBJ1-4
V gene: TRBV5-4
D gene: -

CDR3 DNA: TGTGCCAGCAGCCGGACCCAGACTATAGGTACCGGGGAGCTGTTTTTT
CDR3 protein: CASSRTQTIGTGELFF
clone size: -
J gene: TRBJ2-2
V gene: TRBV7-9
D gene: -

CDR3 DNA: TGTGCCAGTAGCTTACTAGCGGGAGACGGCACCGGGGAGCTGTTTTTT
CDR3 protein: CASSLLAGDGTGELFF
clone size: -
J gene: TRBJ2-2
V gene: TRBV19
D gene: TRBD2

CDR3 DNA: TGCGCCAGCAGCCAACAGGGCTTTCAGGCTTTCTTT
CDR3 protein: CASSQQGFQAFF
clone size: -
J gene: TRBJ1-1
V gene: TRBV4-1
D gene: -

CDR3 DNA: TGCGCCAGCAGCCAAGTGACGAACAGGGGCGATGAGCAGTTCTTC
CDR3 protein: CASSQVTNRGDEQFF
clone size: -
J gene: TRBJ2-1
V gene: TRBV4-1
D gene: TRBD1

CDR3 DNA: TGTGCCAGCAGTCCTCAATCTAGCGGGAGGGCCGGGAATGAGCAGTTCTTC
CDR3 protein: CASSPQSSGRAGNEQFF
clone size: -
J gene: TRBJ2-1
V gene: TRBV27
D gene: TRBD2

CDR3 DNA: TGTGCCAGCAGATCCGACGGGACAGATACGCAGTATTTT
CDR3 protein: CASRSDGTDTQYF
clone size: -
J gene: TRBJ2-3
V gene: TRBV6-5
D gene: -

CDR3 DNA: TGCGCCAGCAGCCTCCAACCTATACAGGGATCCTACGAGCAGTACTTC
CDR3 protein: CASSLQPIQGSYEQYF
clone size: -
J gene: TRBJ2-7
V gene: TRBV5-1
D gene: -

CDR3 DNA: TGCGCCAGCAGCCTGGGACTAGCGGGGAGCCCCAAATCCAAAGAGACCCAGTACTTC
CDR3 protein: CASSLGLAGSPKSKETQYF
clone size: -
J gene: TRBJ2-5
V gene: TRBV5-1
D gene: TRBD2

CDR3 DNA: TGTGCCAGCAGCCCCTTGAAGGGGCCCGGTGAAAAACTGTTTTTT
CDR3 protein: CASSPLKGPGEKLFF
clone size: -
J gene: TRBJ1-4
V gene: TRBV6-5
D gene: -

CDR3 DNA: TGTGCCAGTAGTTACGGGGGGGGCAATCAGCCCCAGCATTTT
CDR3 protein: CASSYGGGNQPQHF
clone size: -
J gene: TRBJ1-5
V gene: TRBV19
D gene: -

CDR3 DNA: TGCGCCAGCAGCTTGGGACAGCTACCCTACAATGAGCAGTTCTTC
CDR3 protein: CASSLGQLPYNEQFF
clone size: -
J gene: TRBJ2-1
V gene: TRBV5-1
D gene: -

CDR3 DNA: TGTGCCAGCAGCGTTCAGGGTCGGACGTACAATGAGCAGTTCTTC
CDR3 protein: CASSVQGRTYNEQFF
clone size: -
J gene: TRBJ2-1
V gene: TRBV5-4
D gene: -

CDR3 DNA: TGTGCCAGCAGCCATAGCAGGGAGGATGGAGAGACCCAGTACTTC
CDR3 protein: CASSHSREDGETQYF
clone size: -
J gene: TRBJ2-5
V gene: TRBV3-1/TRBV3-2
D gene: -

CDR3 DNA: TGTGCCGGATCGAGAGGACTAGCCTCCTACAATGAGCAGTTCTTC
CDR3 protein: CAGSRGLASYNEQFF
clone size: once
J gene: TRBJ2-1
V gene: TRBV2
D gene: TRBD2

CDR3 DNA: TGTGCCAGCTCGTGGGATATCGGGAGCCTGTACGAGCAGTACTTC
CDR3 protein: CASSWDIGSLYEQYF
clone size: -
J gene: TRBJ2-7
V gene: TRBV18
D gene: -

CDR3 DNA: TGTGCCAGCAGTCCGCGGACAGGAACCTTGAACACTGAAGCTTTCTTT
CDR3 protein: CASSPRTGTLNTEAFF
clone size: -
J gene: TRBJ1-1
V gene: TRBV27
D gene: TRBD1

CDR3 DNA: TGTGCCAGCAGTCTCACTAGCGGGAGATCAGAGACCCAGTACTTC
CDR3 protein: CASSLTSGRSETQYF
clone size: -
J gene: TRBJ2-5
V gene: TRBV28
D gene: TRBD2

CDR3 DNA: TGTGCCAGCAGATCCGGGACTAGCGGGCCGAGCTCCTACGAGCAGTACTTC
CDR3 protein: CASRSGTSGPSSYEQYF
clone size: few
J gene: TRBJ2-7
V gene: TRBV7-9
D gene: TRBD2

CDR3 DNA: TGTGCCAGCAGTTTAATGACAGGGAGCTCCTACGAGCAGTACTTC
CDR3 protein: CASSLMTGSSYEQYF
clone size: -
J gene: TRBJ2-7
V gene: TRBV27
D gene: TRBD1

CDR3 DNA: TGTGCCAGCAGTTTATATCCCGAACGGGGCTACACCTTC
CDR3 protein: CASSLYPERGYTF
clone size: -
J gene: TRBJ1-2
V gene: TRBV28
D gene: -

CDR3 DNA: TGTGCCAGCAGCTTAGGGGGGGACCCGTACAGTGAAGCTTTCTTT
CDR3 protein: CASSLGGDPYSEAFF
clone size: -
J gene: TRBJ1-1
V gene: TRBV7-8
D gene: -